Described below is a single T cell receptor beta chain sequence and its context. Its antigen is still unknown. The data originate from a study of T cell repertoires in cytomegalovirus infection. Study in general: CMV epitopes that were recently identified and HLA-C-restricted were used alongside well-studied HLA-B-restricted ones. It was the public TCR beta signatures that indicated both CMV infection and matching HLA type.

Study results and limitations: Summed public TCR beta family frequency identified CMV carriers bearing the relevant HLA. Clonotype analysis showed dominance of the ex vivo response by HLA-C-restricted CMV-specific TCR beta clonotypes.

Looked up from germline, CDR1 is MGHDK and CDR2 is SYGVNS. CDR3 length: 14 amino acids. Trimming left V 1 base short and J 8 bases short, with 14 bases between. TCRdb processed the reads anew with MiXCR; each CDR3 protein has one entry. The sample holds 250,000 to 300,000 distinct CDR3 sequences, approximately 22% seen once. The rearrangement uses TRBV25-1 and TRBJ1-2; no definite D call. Source: cultured PBMCs, taken from culture after CMV antigen stimulation. The receptor was isolated from a human donor in good health (CMV status not recorded). Some clones in this sample may be carry-over from other donors' samples. The CDR3 protein is CASSESSGVGGYTF. The CDR3, as DNA: TGTGCCAGCAGTGAATCGTCAGGCGTGGGAGGCTACACCTTC.